The sequence of this T cell receptor (beta chain) was determined in a study of Graves' ophthalmopathy and Graves' hyperthyroidism (dated by TCRdb to 2016 to 2019). About the investigation overall: Peripheral blood was collected at initial diagnosis, prior to any treatment. TCR beta repertoire signatures were used to distinguish Graves' ophthalmopathy from Graves' hyperthyroidism and to predict progression to ophthalmopathy. In total, 120 to 150 blood samples were TCR-sequenced: roughly 45 ophthalmopathy, under 80 hyperthyroidism and approximately 17 hyperthyroidism-to-ophthalmopathy patients. To explore V-J signatures that distinguish ophthalmopathy from hyperthyroidism, a discovery set of 90 to 100 patients was enrolled, made up of more than 40 with ophthalmopathy and 55 to 65 with stable hyperthyroidism. An independent validation cohort comprised roughly 20 hyperthyroidism patients and over 15 patients who later progressed from hyperthyroidism to ophthalmopathy. In roughly six hyperthyroidism patients, the T-cell repertoire of thyroid tissue was compared with the T-cell repertoire of blood. Following sampling, methimazole starting at 30 mg daily was administered to hyperthyroidism patients, and high-dose intravenous methylprednisolone was administered to ophthalmopathy patients. Here is what the overall study found, with its caveats: Sample size was not predetermined statistically, and investigators were not blinded to group allocation. In cross-validation, the 13-signature model distinguished ophthalmopathy from stable hyperthyroidism with 87.88% sensitivity and approximately 81% specificity, while in the test set the corresponding values were about 80% and 75%. In validation, the model predicted ophthalmopathy progression with about 70% sensitivity and approximately 75% specificity; fewer than 15 predicted patients were CT-confirmed with GO in a median of 6.5 months. Most expanded thyroid clonotypes with a frequency above 0.001 also appeared in blood, which suggests that blood repertoires may reflect the immune response in the thyroid.

A patient counted as having stable hyperthyroidism if there was no progression to ophthalmopathy within 18 months of follow-up. The hyperthyroidism patients were 18 to 65 years old and newly diagnosed, with a disease duration of less than 2 months. Patients with other autoimmune diseases, uncontrolled infections, pregnancy or lactation were excluded from the study. Clinical symptoms, serum thyroxine, TRAb, thyroid ultrasound and orbital computed tomography were used for diagnosis. Using Ficoll-Paque density gradient centrifugation, PBMCs were isolated from over 8.5 ml of fresh peripheral blood. Trizol reagent was used to extract the total RNA, and its quality was then checked on an Agilent 2100 Bioanalyzer. To note about this clonotype: The antigen it recognizes is unknown. It has no much larger one-base neighbor in the sample; base qualities were not kept.

TCR beta CDR3 regions were amplified from RNA transcripts for repertoire sequencing. The first round was an RT-PCR using HTBI primers with the Qiagen OneStep RT-PCR kit, and this first round was followed by a second-round multiplex PCR, then size selection and purification. Libraries were sequenced paired-end with 100 bp reads on an Illumina HiSeq2000. The authors processed their data as follows. SOAPnuke was used to process the reads, throwing out any read that had adapters, had uncalled bases, had a mean Phred below 15, or lacked an exact constant-primer or identifier match. COPE v1.2.5 was used to merge the high-quality paired reads. Each unique nucleotide sequence was treated as a clonotype, and MiTCR v1.1 was used to align the clonotypes to the IMGT TRB V, D and J references. The analysis was limited to V-J combinations with a frequency above 0.0001, which together covered 99.2% of repertoires. A TCR clonal expansion and chaos score per V-J combination was defined as the ratio of F50 clonal expansion to chaos observed in the TCRdist matrix. Welch's t-statistics and random forest were used to reduce features to approximately 13 V-J combinations, which were fed into a naive Bayes classifier. The Morisita-Horn index was used to measure how similar the thyroid and blood repertoires were. TCRdb trimmed the raw reads at Q25, called clones with MiXCR and kept productive beta chains. Here each entry gathers all rows of one CDR3 protein and keeps the most common genes and DNA. These V and J calls derive from TCRdb rather than the authors' analysis. The sample table contains about 390,000 distinct CDR3 sequences; only one count was recorded for about 18% of them. The biggest ten clones account for 2.4% of the sample.

From the cysteine through the phenylalanine, the CDR3 covers 17 amino acids. Only the CDR3 part of the read is kept: 51 bases, read in frame from the first base. V is cut back by 0 bases and J by 5 bases, with 13 bases in the junction unmatched. CDR1 and CDR2, looked up from the germline V gene, are MNHEY and SVGEGT. Sequenced: peripheral blood. This sequence uses TRBV6-2 or TRBV6-3 and TRBJ2-7; 7 bases in the junction line up with TRBD1. The sequence was obtained from an adult woman with stable Graves' hyperthyroidism. The bases are TGTGCCAGCAGTTACTCGATAAGGGGGCCTTACAACGACGAGCAGTACTTC. The translation is CASSYSIRGPYNDEQYF.